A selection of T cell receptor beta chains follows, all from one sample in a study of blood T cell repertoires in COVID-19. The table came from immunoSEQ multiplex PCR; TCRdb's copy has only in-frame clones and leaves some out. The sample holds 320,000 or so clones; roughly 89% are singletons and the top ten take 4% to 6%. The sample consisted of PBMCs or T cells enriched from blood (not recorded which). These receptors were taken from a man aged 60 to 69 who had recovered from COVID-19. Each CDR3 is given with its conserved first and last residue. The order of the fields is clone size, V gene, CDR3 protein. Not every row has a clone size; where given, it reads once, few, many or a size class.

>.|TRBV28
CASSYDRERGYTF
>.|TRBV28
CASSPQGATEAFF
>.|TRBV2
CASRVEENTEAFF
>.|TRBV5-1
CASSFGLAGGSGETQYF
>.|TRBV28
CASSSPASRTGELFF
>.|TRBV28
CASSFWRNQPQHF
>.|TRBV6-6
CASSYGRGYQPQHF
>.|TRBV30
CAWSATTGSNEQFF
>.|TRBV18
CASSPATGAVNEQFF
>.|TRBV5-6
CASSLLVASTDTQYF
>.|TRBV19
CASSEAGGGTDTQYF
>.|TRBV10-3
CAISEPQGEAFF
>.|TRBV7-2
CASSLSGPSALALSYEQYF
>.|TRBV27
CASSLMGQSSYEQYF
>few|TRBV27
CASSLSGRRAYNEQFF
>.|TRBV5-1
CASNQGQGLYEQYF
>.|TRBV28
CATLSRGPTTEQYF
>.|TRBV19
CASSNTGSGNTIYF
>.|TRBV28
CASTLSGLGIANTGELFF
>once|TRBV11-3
CASSLFRQDSNQPQHF
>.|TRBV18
CASSPTGQGQPQHF
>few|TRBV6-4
CASSVAGAENEQFF
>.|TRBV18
CASSPSGEQYF
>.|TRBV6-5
CASSYPGRGGYTF
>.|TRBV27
CASSLSPSGSYNEQFF
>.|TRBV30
CAWTTGNGGDEKLFF
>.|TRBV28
CASSAIRPNEQFF
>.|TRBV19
CASSRGQVGTEAFF